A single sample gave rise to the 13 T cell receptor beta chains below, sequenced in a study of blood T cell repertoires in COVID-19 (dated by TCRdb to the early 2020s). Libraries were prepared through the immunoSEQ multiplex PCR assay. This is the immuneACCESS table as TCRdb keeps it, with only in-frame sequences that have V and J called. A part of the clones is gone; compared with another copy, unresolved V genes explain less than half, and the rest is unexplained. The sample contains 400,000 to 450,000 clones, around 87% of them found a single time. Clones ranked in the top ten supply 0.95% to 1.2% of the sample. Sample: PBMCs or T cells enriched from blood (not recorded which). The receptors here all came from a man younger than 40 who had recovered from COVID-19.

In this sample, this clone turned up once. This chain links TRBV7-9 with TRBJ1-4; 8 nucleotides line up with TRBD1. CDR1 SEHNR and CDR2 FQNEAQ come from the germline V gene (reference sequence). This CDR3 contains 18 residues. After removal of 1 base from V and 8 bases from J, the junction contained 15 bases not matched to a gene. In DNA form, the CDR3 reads TGTGCCAGCAGCTTAGAGCCAGGGGGCTACACCGAGTGGGAAAAACTGTTTTTT. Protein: CASSLEPGGYTEWEKLFF.

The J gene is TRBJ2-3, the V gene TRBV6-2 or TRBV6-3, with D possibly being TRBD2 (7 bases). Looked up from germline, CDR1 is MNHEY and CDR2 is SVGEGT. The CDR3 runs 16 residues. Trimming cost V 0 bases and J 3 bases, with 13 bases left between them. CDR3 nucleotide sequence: TGTGCCAGCAGTTACTCGAGGGGGGGCAAGACAGATACGCAGTATTTT. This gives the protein CASSYSRGGKTDTQYF.

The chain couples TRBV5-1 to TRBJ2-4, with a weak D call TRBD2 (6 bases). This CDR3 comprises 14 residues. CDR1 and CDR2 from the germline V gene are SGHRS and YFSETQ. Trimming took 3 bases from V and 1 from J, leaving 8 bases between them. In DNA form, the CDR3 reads TGCGCCAGCAGCTCGGGGGACGCCAAAAACATTCAGTACTTC. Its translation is CASSSGDAKNIQYF.

The CDR3 loop is CASSQEKGTSGTSGELFF. CDR3 sequence (DNA): TGTGCCAGCAGCCAAGAGAAAGGGACTAGCGGGACTTCGGGGGAGCTGTTTTTT. The chain recombines TRBV4-2 with TRBJ2-2, with 13 bases lining up with TRBD2. This CDR3 contains 18 residues. Trimming at V came to 0 bases and at J to 8 bases, leaving 9 bases not matched to a gene. The V gene's germline CDR1 is LGHNA and CDR2 YNFKEQ.

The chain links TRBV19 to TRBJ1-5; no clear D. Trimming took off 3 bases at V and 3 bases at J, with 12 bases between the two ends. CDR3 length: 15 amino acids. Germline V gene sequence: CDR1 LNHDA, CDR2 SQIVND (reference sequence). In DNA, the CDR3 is TGTGCCAGTAGTATGGCACCCTCCTTCAATCAGCCCCAGCATTTT. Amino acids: CASSMAPSFNQPQHF.

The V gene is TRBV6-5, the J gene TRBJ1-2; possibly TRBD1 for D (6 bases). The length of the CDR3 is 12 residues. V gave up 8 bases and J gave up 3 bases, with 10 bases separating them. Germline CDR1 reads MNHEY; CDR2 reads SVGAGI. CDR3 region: CASGRGYYGYTF. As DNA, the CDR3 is TGTGCCAGCGGAAGGGGGTACTATGGCTACACCTTC.

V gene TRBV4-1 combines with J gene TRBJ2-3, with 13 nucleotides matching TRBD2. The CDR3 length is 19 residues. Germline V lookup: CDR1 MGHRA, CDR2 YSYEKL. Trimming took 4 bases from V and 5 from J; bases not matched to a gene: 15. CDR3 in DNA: TGCGCCAGCAGCCCAGGACCACGGACTAGCGGGAGTTCGGGAGATACGCAGTATTTT. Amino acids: CASSPGPRTSGSSGDTQYF.

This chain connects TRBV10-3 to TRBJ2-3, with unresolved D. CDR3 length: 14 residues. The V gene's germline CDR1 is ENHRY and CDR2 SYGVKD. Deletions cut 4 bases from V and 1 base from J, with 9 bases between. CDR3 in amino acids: CAISGGEGTDTQYF. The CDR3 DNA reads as TGTGCCATCAGTGGCGGAGAGGGCACAGATACGCAGTATTTT.

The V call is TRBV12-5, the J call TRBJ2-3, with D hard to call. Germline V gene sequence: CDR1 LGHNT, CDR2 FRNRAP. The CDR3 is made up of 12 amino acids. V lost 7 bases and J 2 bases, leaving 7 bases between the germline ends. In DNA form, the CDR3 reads TGTGCTAGTGCCTTAGACACAGATACGCAGTATTTT. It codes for CASALDTDTQYF.

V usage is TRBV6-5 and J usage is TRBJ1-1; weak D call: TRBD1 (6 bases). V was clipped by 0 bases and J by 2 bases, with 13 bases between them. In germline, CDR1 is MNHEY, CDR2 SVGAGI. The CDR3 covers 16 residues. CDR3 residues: CASSYSIGRGNTEAFF. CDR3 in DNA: TGTGCCAGCAGTTACTCGATCGGCAGGGGAAACACTGAAGCTTTCTTT.

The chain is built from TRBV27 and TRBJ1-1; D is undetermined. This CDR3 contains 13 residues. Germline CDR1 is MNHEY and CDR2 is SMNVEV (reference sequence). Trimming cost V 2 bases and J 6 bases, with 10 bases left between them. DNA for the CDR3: TGTGCCAGCAGTTTAGTTCTCTACGCTGAAGCTTTCTTT. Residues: CASSLVLYAEAFF.

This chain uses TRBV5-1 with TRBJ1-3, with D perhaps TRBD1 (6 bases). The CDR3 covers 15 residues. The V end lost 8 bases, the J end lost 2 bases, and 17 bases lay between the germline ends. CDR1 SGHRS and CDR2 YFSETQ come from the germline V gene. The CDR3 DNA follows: TGCGCCAGTGCACAGGGCCCTGGGCCTGGAAACACCATATATTTT. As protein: CASAQGPGPGNTIYF.

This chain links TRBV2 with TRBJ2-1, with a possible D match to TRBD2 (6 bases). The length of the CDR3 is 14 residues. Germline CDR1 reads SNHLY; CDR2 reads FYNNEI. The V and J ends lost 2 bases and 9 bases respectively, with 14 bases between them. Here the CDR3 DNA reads TGTGCCAGCAGTGAAAATAGCGGCCCGGGTGAGCAGTTCTTC. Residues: CASSENSGPGEQFF. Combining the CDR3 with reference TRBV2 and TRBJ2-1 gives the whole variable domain EPEVTQTPSHQVTQMGQEVILRCVPISNHLYFYWYRQILGQKVEFLVSFYNNEISEKSEIFDDQFSVERPDGSNFTLKIRSTKLEDSAMYFCASSENSGPGEQFFGPGTRLTVL.